This is a list of T cell receptor beta chains from one sample in a study of Ad26.COV2.S vaccination and SARS-CoV-2 variants. Sequencing used immunoSEQ multiplex PCR; TCRdb keeps in-frame clones, though not all of them. The top ten hold around 13% of the sample, which has approximately 480,000 clones, 87% seen once. The sample was peripheral blood, taken in a trial of Ad26.COV2.S vaccine versus placebo. These receptors all stem from a person between 18 and 60 years old who received the Ad26.COV2.S COVID-19 vaccine or a placebo. CDR3s include the opening cysteine and the closing phenylalanine or tryptophan. The order of the fields is CDR3 protein, CDR3 DNA, clone size, CDR3 length, J gene, D gene, V gene. A D gene is named only where the DNA matches it firmly. The listing skips clone size in some rows; elsewhere it reads once, few, many or a size class.

CDR3 protein: CSSNKNIQYF
CDR3 DNA: TGCTCCTCGAACAAAAACATTCAGTACTTC
clone size: -
CDR3 length: 10
J gene: TRBJ2-4
D gene: -
V gene: TRBV20-1

CDR3 protein: CASRPSGDSNQPQHF
CDR3 DNA: TGTGCCAGCAGACCATCAGGGGATAGCAATCAGCCCCAGCATTTT
clone size: -
CDR3 length: 15
J gene: TRBJ1-5
D gene: -
V gene: TRBV6-5

CDR3 protein: CASTLPPGSTINTGELFF
CDR3 DNA: TGTGCCAGCACCCTCCCCCCCGGATCCACCATCAACACCGGGGAGCTGTTTTTT
clone size: once
CDR3 length: 18
J gene: TRBJ2-2
D gene: -
V gene: TRBV3-1/TRBV3-2

CDR3 protein: CATSRDGRFSNQPQHF
CDR3 DNA: TGTGCCACCAGCAGAGATGGCCGGTTCAGCAATCAGCCCCAGCATTTT
clone size: once
CDR3 length: 16
J gene: TRBJ1-5
D gene: -
V gene: TRBV15

CDR3 protein: CASSLPGLTYEQYF
CDR3 DNA: TGTGCCAGCAGCTTACCGGGATTAACCTACGAGCAGTACTTC
clone size: -
CDR3 length: 14
J gene: TRBJ2-7
D gene: -
V gene: TRBV7-9

CDR3 protein: CASSISRPYNEQFF
CDR3 DNA: TGTGCCAGTAGTATCAGTCGCCCCTACAATGAGCAGTTCTTC
clone size: -
CDR3 length: 14
J gene: TRBJ2-1
D gene: -
V gene: TRBV19

CDR3 protein: CASSYGLARNYEQYF
CDR3 DNA: TGTGCCAGCAGTTACGGACTAGCGCGCAACTACGAGCAGTACTTC
clone size: -
CDR3 length: 15
J gene: TRBJ2-7
D gene: TRBD2
V gene: TRBV6-5

CDR3 protein: CASSVGGSSYNSPLHF
CDR3 DNA: TGTGCCAGCAGCGTAGGGGGGAGCTCCTATAATTCACCCCTCCACTTT
clone size: once
CDR3 length: 16
J gene: TRBJ1-6
D gene: -
V gene: TRBV9

CDR3 protein: CASNRGLSSGANVLTF
CDR3 DNA: TGTGCCAGCAACAGGGGGTTAAGCTCTGGGGCCAACGTCCTGACTTTC
clone size: -
CDR3 length: 16
J gene: TRBJ2-6
D gene: TRBD1
V gene: TRBV2

CDR3 protein: CASSYPTPLENGDEQFF
CDR3 DNA: TGTGCCAGCAGTTACCCTACCCCACTAGAAAATGGCGATGAGCAGTTCTTC
clone size: few
CDR3 length: 17
J gene: TRBJ2-1
D gene: -
V gene: TRBV6-2/TRBV6-3

CDR3 protein: CAWRPIGTGVTEAFF
CDR3 DNA: TGTGCCTGGAGACCCATCGGGACAGGGGTTACGGAAGCTTTCTTT
clone size: -
CDR3 length: 15
J gene: TRBJ1-1
D gene: TRBD1
V gene: TRBV30

CDR3 protein: CAWKGREQYF
CDR3 DNA: TGTGCCTGGAAGGGTCGCGAGCAGTACTTC
clone size: once
CDR3 length: 10
J gene: TRBJ2-7
D gene: -
V gene: TRBV30

CDR3 protein: CASSDRANYGYTF
CDR3 DNA: TGTGCCAGCAGCGACAGGGCTAACTATGGCTACACCTTC
clone size: -
CDR3 length: 13
J gene: TRBJ1-2
D gene: TRBD1
V gene: TRBV7-9

CDR3 protein: CASSIEGSPLHF
CDR3 DNA: TGTGCCAGCAGCATAGAGGGGTCACCCCTCCACTTT
clone size: -
CDR3 length: 12
J gene: TRBJ1-6
D gene: -
V gene: TRBV7-9

CDR3 protein: CASSEETNRAFF
CDR3 DNA: TGTGCCAGCAGTGAAGAGACTAACAGAGCTTTCTTT
clone size: -
CDR3 length: 12
J gene: TRBJ1-1
D gene: -
V gene: TRBV2

CDR3 protein: CASSLEGTSGSYEQYF
CDR3 DNA: TGTGCCAGCAGCTTAGAAGGGACTAGCGGGAGCTACGAGCAGTACTTC
clone size: -
CDR3 length: 16
J gene: TRBJ2-7
D gene: TRBD2
V gene: TRBV7-2

CDR3 protein: CASSLVGGAEAFF
CDR3 DNA: TGTGCCAGCAGCTTAGTGGGGGGGGCTGAAGCTTTCTTT
clone size: once
CDR3 length: 13
J gene: TRBJ1-1
D gene: -
V gene: TRBV11-3

CDR3 protein: CASGLARLSGEQYF
CDR3 DNA: TGTGCCAGCGGACTAGCCCGGCTCAGTGGGGAGCAGTACTTC
clone size: -
CDR3 length: 14
J gene: TRBJ2-7
D gene: TRBD2
V gene: TRBV6-5

CDR3 protein: CASSQTPGLGNEKLFF
CDR3 DNA: TGTGCCAGCAGCCAAACCCCGGGATTGGGTAATGAAAAACTGTTTTTT
clone size: few
CDR3 length: 16
J gene: TRBJ1-4
D gene: -
V gene: TRBV3-1/TRBV3-2

CDR3 protein: CASSMGYATNEKLFF
CDR3 DNA: TGTGCCAGTAGTATGGGATACGCAACTAATGAAAAACTGTTTTTT
clone size: -
CDR3 length: 15
J gene: TRBJ1-4
D gene: -
V gene: TRBV19

CDR3 protein: CASSYTGASQQYF
CDR3 DNA: TGTGCCAGCAGTTACACAGGGGCTAGCCAGCAGTATTTT
clone size: -
CDR3 length: 13
J gene: TRBJ2-3
D gene: TRBD1
V gene: TRBV6-2/TRBV6-3

CDR3 protein: CASSIGLAGFSGANVLTF
CDR3 DNA: TGTGCCAGTAGTATAGGCCTAGCGGGGTTCTCTGGGGCCAACGTCCTGACTTTC
clone size: -
CDR3 length: 18
J gene: TRBJ2-6
D gene: TRBD2
V gene: TRBV19

CDR3 protein: CASVVTGANVLTF
CDR3 DNA: TGTGCCAGTGTCGTTACTGGGGCCAACGTCCTGACTTTC
clone size: -
CDR3 length: 13
J gene: TRBJ2-6
D gene: -
V gene: TRBV2

CDR3 protein: CATRLAGDIYEQYF
CDR3 DNA: TGTGCCACTAGACTAGCGGGAGACATCTACGAGCAGTACTTC
clone size: -
CDR3 length: 14
J gene: TRBJ2-7
D gene: TRBD2
V gene: TRBV6-6

CDR3 protein: CASSLLETQYF
CDR3 DNA: TGTGCCAGCAGCCTACTTGAGACCCAGTACTTC
clone size: -
CDR3 length: 11
J gene: TRBJ2-5
D gene: -
V gene: TRBV7-2

CDR3 protein: CASSPDAGGEQYF
CDR3 DNA: TGTGCCAGCAGCCCCGACGCAGGGGGCGAGCAGTACTTC
clone size: -
CDR3 length: 13
J gene: TRBJ2-7
D gene: TRBD1
V gene: TRBV9

CDR3 protein: CASSGNKIRRNQPQHF
CDR3 DNA: TGTGCCAGCAGTGGGAACAAGATACGGCGCAATCAGCCCCAGCATTTT
clone size: -
CDR3 length: 16
J gene: TRBJ1-5
D gene: -
V gene: TRBV6-4

CDR3 protein: CASSLVSGSTDTQYF
CDR3 DNA: TGTGCCAGCAGCTTAGTATCCGGGAGCACAGATACGCAGTATTTT
clone size: -
CDR3 length: 15
J gene: TRBJ2-3
D gene: -
V gene: TRBV7-2

CDR3 protein: CASSPGPAPLHF
CDR3 DNA: TGTGCCAGCAGCCCCGGACCTGCCCCCCTCCACTTT
clone size: -
CDR3 length: 12
J gene: TRBJ1-6
D gene: -
V gene: TRBV12-3/TRBV12-4